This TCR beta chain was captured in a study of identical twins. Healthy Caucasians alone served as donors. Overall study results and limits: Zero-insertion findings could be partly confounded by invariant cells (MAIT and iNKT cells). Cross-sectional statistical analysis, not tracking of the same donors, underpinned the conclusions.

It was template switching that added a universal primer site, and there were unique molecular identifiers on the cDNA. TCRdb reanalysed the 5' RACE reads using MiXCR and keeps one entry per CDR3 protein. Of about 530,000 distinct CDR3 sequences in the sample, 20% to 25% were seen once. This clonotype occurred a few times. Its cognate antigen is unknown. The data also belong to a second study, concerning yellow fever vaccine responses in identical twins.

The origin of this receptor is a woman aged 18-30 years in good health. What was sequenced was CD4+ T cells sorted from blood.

This CDR3 is CASSQDPYTRGREVIAIYNEQFF. The CDR3 region has the DNA TGCGCCAGCAGCCAAGATCCCTATACCCGGGGCAGGGAAGTAATCGCGATATACAATGAGCAGTTCTTC. The chain joins TRBV4-3 to TRBJ2-1, with D perhaps given as TRBD1 or TRBD2 (5 bases each). Germline V gives CDR1 LGHNA, CDR2 YSLEER. V was pared by 0 bases and J by 4 bases, with 34 bases between. This CDR3 spans 23 amino acids.